These 16 T cell receptor beta chains came from one sample sequenced in a study of cytomegalovirus exposure and HLA in healthy donors (dated by TCRdb to about 2017). Libraries came from the immunoSEQ multiplex PCR assay. The multiplex PCR relied on a mix of 60 forward primers for TCR Vbeta segments and 13 reverse primers for TCR Jbeta segments. The clones in this table, taken by TCRdb from immuneACCESS, are in-frame only. Not every clone is retained; where verified, under half of the shortfall comes from an unresolved V gene, and the cause of the rest is unknown. This sample has about 140,000 clones in its table, and about 85% of those were observed once. The ten largest clones represent 3% to 4% of the sample. Sequenced input: PBMCs. These TCRs come from a female donor in good health and CMV-seronegative.

The rearrangement uses TRBV9 and TRBJ1-1, with D tentatively TRBD1 (5 bases). V lost 5 bases, J lost 6 bases, and 8 bases lay in between. The CDR3 length is 11 residues. In germline, CDR1 is SGDLS, CDR2 YYNGEE. The CDR3 reads CASSRGSEAFF. For the CDR3, the DNA is TGTGCCAGCAGTCGGGGGTCTGAAGCTTTCTTT.

The chain employs TRBV4-1 and TRBJ1-2; TRBD1 agrees at 11 bases. V trimming: 4 bases; J trimming: 8 bases; junction bases outside the gene matches: 15. CDR1 and CDR2 (germline): MGHRA, YSYEKL. The CDR3 is made up of 17 amino acids. The CDR3 is CASSLLPGQGELGGYTF. The CDR3 DNA reads as TGCGCCAGCAGCCTGCTACCGGGACAGGGGGAATTGGGAGGCTACACCTTC.

The chain employs TRBV27 and TRBJ1-1; possible D gene TRBD1, 5 bases. Trimming cost V 8 bases and J 6 bases, with 10 bases left between them. The CDR3 totals 11 residues. The germline CDR1 and CDR2 sequences are MNHEY and SMNVEV (reference sequence). CDR3 protein: CASWRGAEAFF. CDR3 DNA sequence: TGTGCCAGCTGGAGGGGCGCTGAAGCTTTCTTT.

V usage is TRBV7-2 and J usage is TRBJ2-5; the D gene is possibly TRBD2 (6 bases). Between the trimmed V and J ends, which lost 4 bases and 5 bases, there was a span of 23 bases. The germline CDR1 and CDR2 sequences are SGHTA and FQGNSA. The CDR3 runs 17 residues. CDR3 DNA sequence: TGTGCCAGCAGCTCCGCGGGTTCTAGCGTCTTTGAGGAGACCCAGTACTTC. It yields the protein CASSSAGSSVFEETQYF.

In regard to this clone: Other DNA sequences from this sample encode an identical CDR3 as well. V usage is TRBV7-8 and J usage is TRBJ2-5; D uncertain. Germline V gives CDR1 SGHVS, CDR2 FQNEAQ. The CDR3 contains 12 residues. Trimming cost V 5 bases and J 1 base, with 5 bases left between them. The CDR3 nucleotides read TGTGCCAGCAGCCCCCTCCAAGAGACCCAGTACTTC. Its translation is CASSPLQETQYF.

The chain carries TRBV19 and TRBJ2-1; D perhaps matches TRBD1 (6 bases). CDR1 and CDR2 from the germline V gene are LNHDA and SQIVND (reference sequence). V was shortened by 3 bases and J by 4 bases, with 13 bases between the two germline ends. The CDR3 is 15 amino acids. The CDR3 DNA is TGTGCCAGTAGTATTGGGGACACCCTATACAATGAGCAGTTCTTC. This codes for CASSIGDTLYNEQFF.

V and J are TRBV6-6 and TRBJ2-1, with 13 bases fitting TRBD2. The V gene's germline CDR1 is MNHNY and CDR2 SVGAGI (reference sequence). The CDR3 extends over 15 amino acids. Germline trimming cut 6 bases from V and 6 bases from J; bases unmatched to any gene: 5. The CDR3 loop is CASRWTSGSGNEQFF. CDR3 coding DNA: TGTGCCAGCAGGTGGACTAGCGGGAGTGGCAATGAGCAGTTCTTC.

The chain links TRBV25-1 to TRBJ1-2, with D possibly being TRBD1 (5 bases). Germline values: CDR1 MGHDK, CDR2 SYGVNS. V shed 3 bases and J shed 2 bases, with 7 bases lying between them. The CDR3 consists of 13 residues. The DNA of the CDR3 is TGTGCCAGCAGTGATAACAGGAACTATGGCTACACCTTC. It yields the protein CASSDNRNYGYTF.

The chain employs TRBV28 and TRBJ1-2, with D hard to call. Trimming took off 8 bases at V and 4 bases at J, with 8 bases between the two ends. Looked up from germline, CDR1 is MDHEN and CDR2 is SYDVKM. The CDR3 length is 11 residues. The CDR3 DNA is TGTGCCAGCTCAGGTCTCTATGGCTACACCTTC. Amino acids: CASSGLYGYTF.

The rearrangement joins TRBV5-1 to TRBJ2-1; 10 bases align to TRBD1. Germline CDR1 is SGHRS and CDR2 is YFSETQ. V was clipped by 4 bases and J by 5 bases; unmatched bases: 6. CDR3 length: 15 residues. The CDR3 loop reads CASSTGTGDNNEQFF. CDR3 nucleotide sequence: TGCGCCAGCAGCACCGGGACAGGGGATAACAATGAGCAGTTCTTC.

V is TRBV7-9 and J is TRBJ1-2; 7 bases match TRBD1. J was trimmed by 4 bases and V by 5 bases; bases with no gene match: 10. This CDR3 region has 15 residues. CDR1 is SEHNR, CDR2 FQNEAQ, per germline (reference sequence). The CDR3 DNA reads TGTGCCAGCAGCCTATCGACAGGGAATGGCTATGGCTACACCTTC. Its protein is CASSLSTGNGYGYTF.

The chain combines TRBV30 with TRBJ2-7; the D gene is possibly TRBD2 (6 bases). The V gene lost 3 bases and the J gene lost 6 bases, with 12 bases spanning the gap. From germline, CDR1 is GTSNPN and CDR2 SVGIG (reference sequence). The CDR3 length is 12 residues. Here the CDR3 DNA reads TGTGCCTGGAGCGGACTAACGCGCGAGCAGTACTTC. It is translated as CAWSGLTREQYF.

J is TRBJ2-3 and V is TRBV7-3; D call uncertain. Trimming left V 2 bases short and J 6 bases short, with 9 bases between. Germline V CDR1 and CDR2: SGHTA, FQGTGA. The CDR3 extends over 13 amino acids. The CDR3 DNA reads as TGTGCCAGCAGCTTATCAGGTCAGGATACGCAGTATTTT. Translated: CASSLSGQDTQYF.

This chain connects TRBV6-5 to TRBJ2-7; D call uncertain. V was cut by 2 bases and J by 2 bases, with 7 bases left in between. The CDR3 covers 13 residues. Germline-derived CDR1 and CDR2 are MNHEY and SVGAGI. The CDR3 protein is CASSYRATYEQYF. As DNA, the CDR3 is TGTGCCAGCAGTTACCGAGCGACCTACGAGCAGTACTTC.

This clone was observed a handful of times. The V call is TRBV7-6, the J call TRBJ1-1, with 7 bases matching TRBD1. CDR3 length: 16 amino acids. Germline V gene lookup returns CDR1 SGHVS and CDR2 FNYEAQ. Trimming took 5 bases from V and 0 from J; bases not matched to a gene: 9. The chain's CDR3 is CASSTRQGSMNTEAFF. As DNA, the CDR3 is TGTGCCAGCAGCACCCGACAGGGATCCATGAACACTGAAGCTTTCTTT.

J is TRBJ1-1 and V is TRBV28; 7 bases line up with TRBD1. The CDR3 consists of 14 residues. The germline V gene encodes CDR1 MDHEN and CDR2 SYDVKM. Germline trimming cut 6 bases from V and 5 bases from J; bases unmatched to any gene: 9. CDR3 DNA: TGTGCCAGCAGGCTAATAGGGACAGTTACTGAAGCTTTCTTT. This translates into CASRLIGTVTEAFF.